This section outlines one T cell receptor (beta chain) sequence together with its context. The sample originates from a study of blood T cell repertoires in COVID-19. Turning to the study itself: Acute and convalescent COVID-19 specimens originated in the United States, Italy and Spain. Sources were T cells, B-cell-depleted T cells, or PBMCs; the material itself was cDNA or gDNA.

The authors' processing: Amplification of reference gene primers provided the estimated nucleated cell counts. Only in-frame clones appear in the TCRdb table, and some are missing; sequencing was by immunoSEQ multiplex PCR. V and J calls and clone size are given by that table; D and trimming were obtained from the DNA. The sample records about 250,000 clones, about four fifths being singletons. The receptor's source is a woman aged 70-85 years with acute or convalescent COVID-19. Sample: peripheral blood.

The DNA of the CDR3 is TGTGCCAGCAGGCGGGACTACGAAGAGACCCAGTACTTC. It yields the protein CASRRDYEETQYF. The chain recombines TRBV2 with TRBJ2-5; 7 bases agree with TRBD2. The V gene end was trimmed by 6 bases and the J gene end by 3 bases; junction bases not matched to a gene: 4. This CDR3 comprises 13 residues. Germline-derived CDR1 and CDR2 are SNHLY and FYNNEI.